The 29 T cell receptor beta chains given below trace back to one sample, sequenced in a study of OX40 agonist ivuxolimab in advanced cancers. TCRdb's copy holds only in-frame clones and misses some; the assay was immunoSEQ multiplex PCR. Altogether about 60,000 clones are present, approximately 91% being singletons, with the ten largest covering roughly 7%. The material sequenced was CD4+ or CD8+ T cells sorted from blood, taken in a trial of the OX40 agonist ivuxolimab. These receptors all come from an adult with an advanced solid tumor such as melanoma, head and neck, liver or kidney cancer.

V gene TRBV28 combines with J gene TRBJ2-2; D is ambiguous. V was shortened by 7 bases and J by 2 bases, with 20 bases between the two germline ends. Germline V gene data show CDR1 as MDHEN and CDR2 as SYDVKM. The CDR3 is 17 residues long. The CDR3 bases are TGTGCCAGCAATCCACCTGCAAGGGATTTTAACACCGGGGAGCTGTTTTTT. Encoded protein: CASNPPARDFNTGELFF.

The chain links TRBV11-2 to TRBJ1-3, with 7 bases that match TRBD1. Per the germline V gene, CDR1 is SGHAT and CDR2 is FQNNGV. V trimming: 0 bases; J trimming: 5 bases; junction bases outside the gene matches: 4. The CDR3 has 15 residues. CDR3 protein: CASSLERRGRNTIYF. The CDR3, as DNA: TGTGCCAGCAGCTTAGAGCGCAGGGGGAGAAACACCATATATTTT.

The V call is TRBV11-3, the J call TRBJ2-7, with D perhaps TRBD1 (5 bases). From germline, CDR1 is SGHNT and CDR2 YENEEA. V lost 5 bases and J lost 2, with 10 bases in between. There are 13 residues in the CDR3. CDR3 region: CASSGQGAYEQYF. CDR3 nucleotides: TGTGCCAGCAGCGGGCAGGGCGCCTACGAGCAGTACTTC.

This clone has just one count. The chain carries TRBV7-9 and TRBJ2-4, with TRBD2 matching 9 bases. Per germline, CDR1 SEHNR and CDR2 FQNEAQ (reference sequence). This CDR3 has 19 residues. The trim removed 1 base at V and 0 bases at J, leaving 10 bases unmatched. The CDR3 sequence: CASSLVLGSGGLAKNIQYF. CDR3 DNA: TGTGCCAGCAGCTTAGTATTGGGAAGCGGGGGGCTAGCCAAAAACATTCAGTACTTC. The full variable domain, rest sourced from reference TRBV7-9 and TRBJ2-4, is DTGVSQNPRHKITKRGQNVTFRCDPISEHNRLYWYRQTLGQGPEFLTYFQNEAQLEKSRLLSDRFSAERPKGSFSTLEIQRTEQGDSAMYLCASSLVLGSGGLAKNIQYFGAGTRLSVL.

The chain carries TRBV7-3 and TRBJ2-3, with 7 bases lining up with TRBD2. After removal of 4 bases from V and 6 bases from J, the junction contained 10 bases not matched to a gene. Germline V lookup: CDR1 SGHTA, CDR2 FQGTGA. This CDR3 is 15 amino acids long. CDR3 bases: TGTGCCAGCAGCTCGGTACCGGGACTACATGATACGCAGTATTTT. Protein product: CASSSVPGLHDTQYF.

This chain joins TRBV6-1 and TRBJ2-3; 7 nucleotides align to TRBD2. The germline V gene has CDR1 MNHNS and CDR2 SASEGT. J lost 2 bases, V lost 8 bases, and 4 bases had no gene match. The CDR3 covers 13 residues. CDR3 region: CASAWDYTDTQYF. The CDR3 DNA reads TGTGCCAGCGCCTGGGACTACACAGATACGCAGTATTTT.

The chain uses TRBV7-9 and TRBJ1-1; maybe TRBD1 (5 bases). V lost 3 bases, J lost 3 bases, and 8 bases lay in between. CDR3 length: 13 amino acids. Germline V gene data show CDR1 as SEHNR and CDR2 as FQNEAQ (reference sequence). CDR3 in amino acids: CASSLRGDTEAFF. CDR3 bases: TGTGCCAGCAGCTTGAGGGGAGACACTGAAGCTTTCTTT.

The chain joins TRBV28 to TRBJ2-1, with TRBD1 as a possible D gene (6 bases). The CDR3 totals 14 residues. The germline V and J ends were trimmed by 6 bases and 5 bases, with 14 bases remaining between them. The germline CDR1 and CDR2 sequences are MDHEN and SYDVKM. CDR3 loop: CASRWSGVHNEQFF. DNA for the CDR3: TGTGCCAGCAGGTGGTCAGGGGTCCACAATGAGCAGTTCTTC.

The chain employs TRBV10-3 and TRBJ1-2, with a weak D call TRBD1 (5 bases). CDR3 length: 13 amino acids. V was cut by 5 bases and J by 6 bases, with 13 bases left in between. Germline loops: CDR1 ENHRY, CDR2 SYGVKD. CDR3 sequence reads: CAISPGTLNGYTF. In DNA form, the CDR3 reads TGTGCCATCAGTCCAGGGACCCTAAATGGCTACACCTTC.

The rearrangement uses TRBV2 and TRBJ1-2, with 8 positions matching TRBD1. J was trimmed by 7 bases and V by 3 bases; bases with no gene match: 7. The CDR3 runs to 14 residues. The V gene's germline CDR1 is SNHLY and CDR2 FYNNEI. The CDR3 sequence: CASSEPGGRRGYTF. In DNA form, the CDR3 reads TGTGCCAGCAGTGAGCCAGGGGGCAGACGTGGCTACACCTTC.

This chain links TRBV28 with TRBJ2-2; D unresolved. The CDR3 length is 14 residues. CDR1 is MDHEN, CDR2 SYDVKM, per germline. V lost 5 bases, J lost 5 bases, and 12 bases lay in between. CDR3 nucleotide sequence: TGTGCCAGCAGTCCAACGTCTAGAACCGGGGAGCTGTTTTTT. Its protein is CASSPTSRTGELFF.

The chain has TRBV30 and TRBJ2-3, with 7 bases aligning to TRBD2. CDR1 is GTSNPN, CDR2 SVGIG, per germline (reference sequence). With 0 bases clipped from V and 3 bases from J, the junction kept 3 bases outside the gene matches. CDR3 length: 14 residues. The DNA for the CDR3 is TGTGCCTGGAGTGTAACGGGAGGAACAGATACGCAGTATTTT. Its protein product is CAWSVTGGTDTQYF.

V gene TRBV18 combines with J gene TRBJ2-7; no clear D. Trimming cost V 3 bases and J 2 bases, with 11 bases left between them. Looked up from germline, CDR1 is KGHSH and CDR2 is LQKENI. The CDR3 loop spans 14 amino acids. CDR3 bases: TGTGCCAGCTCACCCGGGTCCCCTACCTACGAGCAGTACTTC. Its protein is CASSPGSPTYEQYF. The whole variable domain, filled in from reference TRBV18 and TRBJ2-7, reads NAGVMQNPRHLVRRRGQEARLRCSPMKGHSHVYWYRQLPEEGLKFMVYLQKENIIDESGMPKERFSAEFPKEGPSILRIQQVVRGDSAAYFCASSPGSPTYEQYFGPGTRLTVT.

The chain carries TRBV5-6 and TRBJ2-5; 11 nucleotides agree with TRBD1. CDR1 and CDR2 (germline): SGHDT, YYEEEE. After removal of 3 bases from V and 9 bases from J, the junction contained 10 bases not matched to a gene. The CDR3 covers 15 residues. The CDR3 DNA sequence: TGTGCCAGCAGCTGGAGGGACAGGGGGATATCGGCCCAGTACTTC. It codes for CASSWRDRGISAQYF.

This rearrangement joins TRBV25-1 to TRBJ2-3, with TRBD2 identical over 12 bases. The CDR3 has 12 residues. The V segment lost 8 bases and the J segment 11 bases; nucleotides outside the gene matches: 5. Germline lookup yields CDR1 MGHDK and CDR2 SYGVNS. CDR3 sequence: CASALAGGGQYF. CDR3 DNA: TGTGCCAGCGCCCTAGCGGGAGGGGGGCAGTATTTT. The whole variable domain, remainder taken from reference TRBV25-1 and TRBJ2-3, is EADIYQTPRYLVIGTGKKITLECSQTMGHDKMYWYQQDPGMELHLIHYSYGVNSTEKGDLSSESTVSRIRTEHFPLTLESARPSHTSQYLCASALAGGGQYFGPGTRLTVL.

With respect to this clone: The same CDR3 is also encoded by other DNA sequences in this sample. The chain couples TRBV18 to TRBJ1-1, with 7 bases matching TRBD1. This CDR3 region has 14 residues. Germline CDR1 and CDR2: KGHSH and LQKENI. After removal of 3 bases from V and 0 bases from J, the junction contained 1 base not matched to a gene. DNA of the CDR3: TGTGCCAGCTCACCCGGGACAGTGAACACTGAAGCTTTCTTT. Translating it yields CASSPGTVNTEAFF. The full variable domain, rest sourced from reference TRBV18 and TRBJ1-1, is NAGVMQNPRHLVRRRGQEARLRCSPMKGHSHVYWYRQLPEEGLKFMVYLQKENIIDESGMPKERFSAEFPKEGPSILRIQQVVRGDSAAYFCASSPGTVNTEAFFGQGTRLTVV.

The chain recombines TRBV6-5 with TRBJ2-7; 12 nucleotides align to TRBD2. The trim removed 7 bases at V and 3 bases at J, leaving 4 bases unmatched. Germline V gene lookup returns CDR1 MNHEY and CDR2 SVGAGI. The CDR3 runs to 14 residues. CDR3 DNA sequence: TGTGCCAGCATCAGACTAGCGGGGGTCTACGAGCAGTACTTC. Translating gives CASIRLAGVYEQYF.

The chain couples TRBV11-2 to TRBJ2-3, with D unresolved. Germline V lookup: CDR1 SGHAT, CDR2 FQNNGV. The CDR3 length is 12 residues. Trimming stripped 5 bases from V and 4 bases from J, with 7 bases between. CDR3 region: CASSQEADTQYF. The CDR3 nucleotides read TGTGCCAGCAGCCAAGAGGCAGATACGCAGTATTTT. The complete variable domain, with remaining parts taken from reference TRBV11-2 and TRBJ2-3, reads EAGVAQSPRYKIIEKRQSVAFWCNPISGHATLYWYQQILGQGPKLLIQFQNNGVVDDSQLPKDRFSAERLKGVDSTLKIQPAKLEDSAVYLCASSQEADTQYFGPGTRLTVL.

This chain joins TRBV5-1 and TRBJ2-7; D assignment may be TRBD1 or TRBD2 (5 bases each). Trimming left V 4 bases short and J 5 bases short, with 16 bases between. This CDR3 is 14 amino acids long. CDR1 SGHRS and CDR2 YFSETQ come from the germline V gene. The CDR3 bases are TGCGCCAGCAGCATGGGTGGTGGGGACCACGAGCAGTACTTC. It encodes CASSMGGGDHEQYF.

The gene calls are TRBV5-1 and TRBJ2-5; D is uncertain. The J call may be wrong; the DNA end is better matched by TRBJ2-7. The CDR3 covers 15 residues. Germline CDR1 SGHRS, CDR2 YFSETQ. As DNA, the CDR3 is TGCGCCAGCAGCTTGGCGGTCGGAACCTCCTACGAGCAGTACTTC. Translated, it gives CASSLAVGTSYEQYF.

This chain joins TRBV19 and TRBJ2-1, with 12 bases matching TRBD2. The CDR3 runs to 16 residues. Germline V gene sequence: CDR1 LNHDA, CDR2 SQIVND (reference sequence). Losses at the gene ends were 5 bases for V and 3 bases for J; bases not matched to a gene: 5. CDR3 sequence reads: CASSVLLAGGYNEQFF. CDR3 nucleotide sequence: TGTGCCAGTAGTGTATTACTAGCGGGAGGCTACAATGAGCAGTTCTTC.

J is TRBJ2-1 and V is TRBV28, with unresolved D. CDR3 length: 12 amino acids. Germline V gives CDR1 MDHEN, CDR2 SYDVKM. Between the trimmed V and J ends, which lost 6 bases and 4 bases, there was a span of 7 bases. CDR3 sequence (DNA): TGTGCCAGCAGCCGCAGATACAATGAGCAGTTCTTC. Encoded protein: CASSRRYNEQFF.

This chain joins TRBV14 and TRBJ2-1, with D perhaps matching TRBD2 (6 bases). From germline, CDR1 is SGHDN and CDR2 FVKESK. The germline V and J ends were trimmed by 3 bases and 6 bases, with 9 bases remaining between them. This CDR3 contains 13 residues. The CDR3 loop is CASSQGTFNEQFF. The CDR3 bases are TGTGCCAGCAGCCAGGGGACTTTCAATGAGCAGTTCTTC.

CDR3 loop: CASSLIVGRGQFF. DNA of the CDR3: TGCGCCAGCAGCTTGATCGTGGGACGGGGGCAGTTCTTC. V usage is TRBV5-1 and J usage is TRBJ2-1; D is tentatively TRBD1 or TRBD2 (5 bases each). V was pared by 1 base and J by 12 bases, with 14 bases between. Germline V gene data show CDR1 as SGHRS and CDR2 as YFSETQ. CDR3 length: 13 residues.

V is TRBV2 and J is TRBJ2-2; D is ambiguous. Germline V gene data show CDR1 as SNHLY and CDR2 as FYNNEI. V lost 3 bases, J lost 0 bases, and 11 bases lay in between. This CDR3 spans 16 amino acids. CDR3 DNA sequence: TGTGCCAGCAGTGAGGGATTAGCCTCGAACACCGGGGAGCTGTTTTTT. Translating gives CASSEGLASNTGELFF.

The V gene is TRBV5-1, the J gene TRBJ2-1; D remains ambiguous. Trimming pared 5 bases from V and 0 bases from J, leaving 12 bases between. The CDR3 sequence is 15 residues long. Germline V gene sequence: CDR1 SGHRS, CDR2 YFSETQ. The CDR3: CASRKDVSSYNEQFF. CDR3 nucleotide sequence: TGCGCCAGCAGGAAAGACGTCAGCTCCTACAATGAGCAGTTCTTC. Together with reference TRBV5-1 and TRBJ2-1, the CDR3 gives the full variable domain: KAGVTQTPRYLIKTRGQQVTLSCSPISGHRSVSWYQQTPGQGLQFLFEYFSETQRNKGNFPGRFSGRQFSNSRSEMNVSTLELGDSALYLCASRKDVSSYNEQFFGPGTRLTVL.

This clone was seen a single time. The chain employs TRBV30 and TRBJ1-5; no definite D call. The germline V gene encodes CDR1 GTSNPN and CDR2 SVGIG (reference sequence). The CDR3 spans 12 residues. Trimming took off 1 base at V and 4 bases at J, with 5 bases between the two ends. The DNA for the CDR3 is TGTGCCTGGAGTGGGCCAAATCAGCCCCAGCATTTT. Its translation is CAWSGPNQPQHF.

The chain carries TRBV4-2 and TRBJ2-1; D is perhaps TRBD2 (6 bases). The CDR3 is 16 residues long. Germline V CDR1 and CDR2: LGHNA, YNFKEQ. V was pared by 0 bases and J by 3 bases, with 12 bases between. The CDR3 coding sequence is TGTGCCAGCAGCCAAGAGATAGCGGCACGCTACAATGAGCAGTTCTTC. Translated: CASSQEIAARYNEQFF.

The chain joins TRBV5-1 to TRBJ2-2, with 7 bases lining up with TRBD2. The junction had 6 bases not matched to a gene; V was cut back by 4 bases and J by 3 bases. CDR3 length: 15 amino acids. Per the germline V gene, CDR1 is SGHRS and CDR2 is YFSETQ. The CDR3 is CASSREGLDTGELFF. For the CDR3, the DNA is TGCGCCAGCAGCAGGGAGGGTTTAGACACCGGGGAGCTGTTTTTT. Using reference TRBV5-1 and TRBJ2-2 for the parts outside the CDR3, the full variable domain is KAGVTQTPRYLIKTRGQQVTLSCSPISGHRSVSWYQQTPGQGLQFLFEYFSETQRNKGNFPGRFSGRQFSNSRSEMNVSTLELGDSALYLCASSREGLDTGELFFGEGSRLTVL.